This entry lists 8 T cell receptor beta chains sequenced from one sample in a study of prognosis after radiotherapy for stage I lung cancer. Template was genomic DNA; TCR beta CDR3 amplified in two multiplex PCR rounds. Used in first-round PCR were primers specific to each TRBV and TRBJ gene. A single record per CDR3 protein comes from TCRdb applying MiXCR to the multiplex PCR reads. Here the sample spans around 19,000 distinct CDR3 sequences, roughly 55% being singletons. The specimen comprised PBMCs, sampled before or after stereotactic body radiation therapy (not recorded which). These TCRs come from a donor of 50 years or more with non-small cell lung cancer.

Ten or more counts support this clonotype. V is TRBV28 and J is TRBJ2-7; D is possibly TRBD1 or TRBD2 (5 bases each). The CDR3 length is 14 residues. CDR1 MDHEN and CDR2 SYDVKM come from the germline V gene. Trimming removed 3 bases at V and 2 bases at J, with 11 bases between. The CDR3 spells CASSFEGKTYEQYF. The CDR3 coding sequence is TGTGCCAGCAGTTTTGAGGGGAAAACCTACGAGCAGTACTTC.

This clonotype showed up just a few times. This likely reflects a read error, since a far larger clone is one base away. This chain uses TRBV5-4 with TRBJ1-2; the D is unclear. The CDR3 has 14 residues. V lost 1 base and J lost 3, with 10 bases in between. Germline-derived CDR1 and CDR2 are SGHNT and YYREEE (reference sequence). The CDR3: CASSLIAVDYGYTF. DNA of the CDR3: TGTGCCAGCAGCTTGATAGCTGTTGACTATGGCTACACCTTC.

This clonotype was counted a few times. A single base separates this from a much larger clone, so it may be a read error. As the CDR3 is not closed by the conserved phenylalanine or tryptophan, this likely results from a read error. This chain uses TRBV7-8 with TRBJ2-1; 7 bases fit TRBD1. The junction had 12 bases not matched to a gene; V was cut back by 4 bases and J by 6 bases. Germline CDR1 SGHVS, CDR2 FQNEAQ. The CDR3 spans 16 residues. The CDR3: CASSSIAGTASNEQFS. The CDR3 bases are TGTGCCAGCAGCTCCATAGCCGGGACAGCTTCCAATGAGCAGTTCTCC.

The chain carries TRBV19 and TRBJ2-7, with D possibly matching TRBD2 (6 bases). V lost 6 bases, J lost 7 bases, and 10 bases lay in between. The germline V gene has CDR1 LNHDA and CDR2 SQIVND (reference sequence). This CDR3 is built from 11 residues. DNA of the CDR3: TGTGCCAGTAGCGGGAGTGGGGAGCAGTACTTC. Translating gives CASSGSGEQYF. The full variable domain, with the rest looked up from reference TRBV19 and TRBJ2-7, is DGGITQSPKYLFRKEGQNVTLSCEQNLNHDAMYWYRQDPGQGLRLIYYSQIVNDFQKGDIAEGYSVSREKKESFPLTVTSAQKNPTAFYLCASSGSGEQYFGPGTRLTVT.

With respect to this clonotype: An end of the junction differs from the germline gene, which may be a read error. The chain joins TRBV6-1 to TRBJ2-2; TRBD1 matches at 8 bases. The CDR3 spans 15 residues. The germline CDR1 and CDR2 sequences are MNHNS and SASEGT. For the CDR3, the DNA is TGTGCCAGCAGATCAGGGGGCTCGGGAACCGGTGAGCTGTTTTTT. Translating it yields CASRSGGSGTGELFF.

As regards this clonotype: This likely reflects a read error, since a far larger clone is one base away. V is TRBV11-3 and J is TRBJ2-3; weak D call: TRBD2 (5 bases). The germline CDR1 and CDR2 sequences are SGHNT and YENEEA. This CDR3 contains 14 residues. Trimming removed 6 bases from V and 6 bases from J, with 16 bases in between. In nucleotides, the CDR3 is TGTGCCAGCAGTTACGGGAAACCGAGGGATACGCAGTATTTT. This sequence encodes CASSYGKPRDTQYF. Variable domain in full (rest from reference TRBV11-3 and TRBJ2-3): EAGVVQSPRYKIIEKKQPVAFWCNPISGHNTLYWYLQNLGQGPELLIRYENEEAVDDSQLPKDRFSAERLKGVDSTLKIQPAELGDSAVYLCASSYGKPRDTQYFGPGTRLTVL.

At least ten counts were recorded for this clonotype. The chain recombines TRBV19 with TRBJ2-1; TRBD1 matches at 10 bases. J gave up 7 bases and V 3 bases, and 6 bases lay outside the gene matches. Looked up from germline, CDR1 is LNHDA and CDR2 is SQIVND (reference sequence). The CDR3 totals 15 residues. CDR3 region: CASSITGQGWNEQFF. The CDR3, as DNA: TGTGCCAGTAGTATTACGGGACAGGGGTGGAATGAGCAGTTCTTC.

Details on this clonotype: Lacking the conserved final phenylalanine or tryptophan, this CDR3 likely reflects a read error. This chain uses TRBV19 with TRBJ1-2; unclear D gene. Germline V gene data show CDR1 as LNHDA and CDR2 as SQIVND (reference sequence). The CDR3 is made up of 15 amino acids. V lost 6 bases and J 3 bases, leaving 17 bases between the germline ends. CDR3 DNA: TGTGCCAGTAGAGAAACGGGGTCAAGGGACTATGGCTACACCTCC. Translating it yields CASRETGSRDYGYTS.